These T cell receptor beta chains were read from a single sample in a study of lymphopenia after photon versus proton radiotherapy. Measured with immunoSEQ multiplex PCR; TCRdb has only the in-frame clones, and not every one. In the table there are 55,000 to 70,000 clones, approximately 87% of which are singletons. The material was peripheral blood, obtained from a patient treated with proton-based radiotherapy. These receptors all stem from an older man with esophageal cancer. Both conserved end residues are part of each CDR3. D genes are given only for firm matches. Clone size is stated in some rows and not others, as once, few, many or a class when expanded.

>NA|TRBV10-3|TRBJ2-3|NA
TGTGCCATCAGTGAGAATCCGGGGGCAGATACGCAGTATTTT
CAISENPGADTQYF
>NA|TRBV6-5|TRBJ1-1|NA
TGTGCCAGCAGTCCAGCAGGGCGGACTGAAGCTTTCTTT
CASSPAGRTEAFF
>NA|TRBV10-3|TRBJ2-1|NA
TGTGCCATCAGGGACGAAATGGCGGGGAATGAGCAGTTCTTC
CAIRDEMAGNEQFF
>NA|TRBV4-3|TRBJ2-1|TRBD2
TGCGCCAGCAGCCAAGATGGGAGGGTCCATGAGCAGTTCTTC
CASSQDGRVHEQFF
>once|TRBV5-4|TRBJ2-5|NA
TGTGCCAGCAGCCCTACAGGGAGTGAGACCCAGTACTTC
CASSPTGSETQYF
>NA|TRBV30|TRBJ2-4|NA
TGTGCCTGGAGCAGCAGCCCCGGGACCATTCAGTACTTC
CAWSSSPGTIQYF
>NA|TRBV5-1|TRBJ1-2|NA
TGCGCCAGCAGCTTTGACTCGGGAGCTAACTATGGCTACACCTTC
CASSFDSGANYGYTF
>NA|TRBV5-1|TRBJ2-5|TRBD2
TGCGCCAGCAGCTTGGACGGGGGGGCGCAAGGAGAGACCCAGTACTTC
CASSLDGGAQGETQYF
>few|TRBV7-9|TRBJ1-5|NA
TGTGCCAGCAGCTTAGGCCCGGAGCATGGGAGAGATCAGCCCCAGCATTTT
CASSLGPEHGRDQPQHF
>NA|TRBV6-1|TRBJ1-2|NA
TGTGCCAGCATCGGCAGGAACTATGGCTACACCTTC
CASIGRNYGYTF
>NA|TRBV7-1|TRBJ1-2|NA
TGTGCCAGCAGCTCAACAGGCGCACCCTATGGCTACACCTTC
CASSSTGAPYGYTF
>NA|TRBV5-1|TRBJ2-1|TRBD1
TGCGCCAGCAGGGGACAGGGTCCCTACAATGAGCAGTTCTTC
CASRGQGPYNEQFF
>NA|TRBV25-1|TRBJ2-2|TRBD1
TGTGCCAGCAGTCCCCGGGACAGGGCCACCGGGGAGCTGTTTTTT
CASSPRDRATGELFF
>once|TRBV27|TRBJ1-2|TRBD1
TGTGCCAGCAGTACCAGACAGGGAAATAACTATGGCTACACCTTC
CASSTRQGNNYGYTF
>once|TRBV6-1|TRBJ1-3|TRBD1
TGTGCCAGCAGACCGGGACAGATCTCTGGAAACACCATATATTTT
CASRPGQISGNTIYF
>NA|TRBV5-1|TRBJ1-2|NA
TGCGCCAGCAGCTTTTCTGCAGGGGCGTATGGCTACACCTTC
CASSFSAGAYGYTF
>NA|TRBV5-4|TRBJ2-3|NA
TGTGCCAGCAGCTTCCGGCGGTCCACAGATACGCAGTATTTT
CASSFRRSTDTQYF
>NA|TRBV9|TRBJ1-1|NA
TGTGCCAGCAGCGTAGTTTCAGGGAACACTGAAGCTTTCTTT
CASSVVSGNTEAFF
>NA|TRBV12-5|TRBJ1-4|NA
TGTGCTAGTGGTACTATTAGACAGGCAACTAATGAAAAACTGTTTTTT
CASGTIRQATNEKLFF
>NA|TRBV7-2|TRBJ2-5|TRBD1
TGTGCCAGCAGCCGGGGACAGGGGGAGACCCAGTACTTC
CASSRGQGETQYF
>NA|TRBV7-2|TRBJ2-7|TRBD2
TGTGCCAGCAGCCCTAACCAGGGTGCGGGGGGGCTCCACGAGCAGTACTTC
CASSPNQGAGGLHEQYF
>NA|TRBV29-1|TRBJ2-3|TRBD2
TGCAGCGTTGACCAACTAGCGTCGGATACGCAGTATTTT
CSVDQLASDTQYF
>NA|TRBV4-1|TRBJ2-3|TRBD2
TGCGCCAGCAGCCAACGGGGACTAGCGGGAGCCGATACGCAGTATTTT
CASSQRGLAGADTQYF
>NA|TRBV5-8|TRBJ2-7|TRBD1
TGTGCCAGCAGGGACCGGACAGGGGTCTCCTACGAGCAGTACTTC
CASRDRTGVSYEQYF
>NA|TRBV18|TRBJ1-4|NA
TGTGCCAGCTCACGAGAGGATAATGAAAAACTGTTTTTT
CASSREDNEKLFF
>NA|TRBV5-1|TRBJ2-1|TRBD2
TGCGCCAGCAGCTTGGGGGACTACCCCGGTTCCCAGTTCTTC
CASSLGDYPGSQFF
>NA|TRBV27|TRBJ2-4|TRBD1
TGTGCCAGCAGTCTTAGGGTTCCGGGACAGGGTGTTAACATTCAGTACTTC
CASSLRVPGQGVNIQYF
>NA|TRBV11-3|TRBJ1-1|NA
TGTGCCAGCAGCTTAATGGGAAAGAACACTGAAGCTTTCTTT
CASSLMGKNTEAFF
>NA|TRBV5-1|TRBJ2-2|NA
TGCGCCAGCAGCTTGGTATCAGGGAACACCGGGGAGCTGTTTTTT
CASSLVSGNTGELFF
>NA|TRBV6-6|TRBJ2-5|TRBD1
TGTGCCAGCAGACCTAGGACAGGGGAGGGGACCCAGTACTTC
CASRPRTGEGTQYF
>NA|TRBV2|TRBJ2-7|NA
TGTGCCAGCAGGGCCGAGGATCGTTCCTACGAGCAGTACTTC
CASRAEDRSYEQYF
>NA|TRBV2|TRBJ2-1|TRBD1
TGTGCCAGCATGGGGACAGGCTACTCCTACAATGAGCAGTTCTTC
CASMGTGYSYNEQFF
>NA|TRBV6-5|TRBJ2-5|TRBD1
TGCGGCACAGGGGGCAGGGGGACAGAGACCCAGTACTTC
CGTGGRGTETQYF
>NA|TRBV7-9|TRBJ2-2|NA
TGTGCCAGCAGCTTATCCGCAGGGTGGCACACCGGGGAGCTGTTTTTT
CASSLSAGWHTGELFF
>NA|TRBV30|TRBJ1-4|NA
TGTGCCTGGAGTGTACGGGGGGATGAAAAACTGTTTTTT
CAWSVRGDEKLFF
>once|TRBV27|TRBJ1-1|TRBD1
TGTGCCAGCAGGCCGCTTAGACAGGGACGACGGAACACTGAAGCTTTCTTT
CASRPLRQGRRNTEAFF
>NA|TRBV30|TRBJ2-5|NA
TGTGCCTGGATTGATCGCGGGGGCCGGGAGACCCAGTACTTC
CAWIDRGGRETQYF
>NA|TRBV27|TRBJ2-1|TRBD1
TGTGCCAGCAGCCCGACAGGGTACACCTACAATGAGCAGTTCTTC
CASSPTGYTYNEQFF
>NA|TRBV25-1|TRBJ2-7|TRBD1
TGTGCCAGCAGTGAATTCGGGACAGGGGACTACGAGCAGTACTTC
CASSEFGTGDYEQYF
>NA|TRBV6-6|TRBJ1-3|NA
TGTGCCAGCAGTTTAATGGCACCCTCTGGAAACACCATATATTTT
CASSLMAPSGNTIYF